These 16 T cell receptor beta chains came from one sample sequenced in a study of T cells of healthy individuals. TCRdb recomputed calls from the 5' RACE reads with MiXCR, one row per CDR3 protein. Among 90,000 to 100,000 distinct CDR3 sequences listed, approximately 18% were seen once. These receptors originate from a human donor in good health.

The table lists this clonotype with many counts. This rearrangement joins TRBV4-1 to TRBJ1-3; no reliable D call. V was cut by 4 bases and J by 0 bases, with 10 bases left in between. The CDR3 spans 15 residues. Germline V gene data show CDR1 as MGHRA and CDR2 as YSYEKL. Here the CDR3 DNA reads TGCGCCAGCAGCCGAACCCAATTCTCTGGAAACACCATATATTTT. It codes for CASSRTQFSGNTIYF.

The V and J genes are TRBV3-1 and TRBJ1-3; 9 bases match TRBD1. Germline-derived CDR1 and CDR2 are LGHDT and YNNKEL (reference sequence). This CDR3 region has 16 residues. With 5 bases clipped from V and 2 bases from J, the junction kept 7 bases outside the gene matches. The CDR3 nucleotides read TGTGCCAGCAGCTTCCGAACAGGGGGCGCTGGAAACACCATATATTTT. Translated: CASSFRTGGAGNTIYF.

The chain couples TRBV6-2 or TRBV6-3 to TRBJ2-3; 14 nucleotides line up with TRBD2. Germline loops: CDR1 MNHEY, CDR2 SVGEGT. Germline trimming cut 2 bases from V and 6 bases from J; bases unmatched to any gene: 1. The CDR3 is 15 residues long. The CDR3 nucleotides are TGTGCCAGCAGTTACGGGACTAGCGGGAGTGATACGCAGTATTTT. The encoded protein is CASSYGTSGSDTQYF.

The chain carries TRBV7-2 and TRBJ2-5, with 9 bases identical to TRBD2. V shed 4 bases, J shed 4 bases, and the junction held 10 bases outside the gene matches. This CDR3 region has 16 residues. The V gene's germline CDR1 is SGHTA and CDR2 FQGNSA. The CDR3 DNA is TGTGCCAGCAGCTCTCCTAGTGGCGGGGGGGGAGAGACCCAGTACTTC. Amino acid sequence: CASSSPSGGGGETQYF.

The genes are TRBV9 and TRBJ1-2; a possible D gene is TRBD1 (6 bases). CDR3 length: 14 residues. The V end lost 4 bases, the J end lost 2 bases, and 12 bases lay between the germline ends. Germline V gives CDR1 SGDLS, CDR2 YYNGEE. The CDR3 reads CASSPRTANYGYTF. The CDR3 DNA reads TGTGCCAGCAGCCCGCGGACAGCGAACTATGGCTACACCTTC.

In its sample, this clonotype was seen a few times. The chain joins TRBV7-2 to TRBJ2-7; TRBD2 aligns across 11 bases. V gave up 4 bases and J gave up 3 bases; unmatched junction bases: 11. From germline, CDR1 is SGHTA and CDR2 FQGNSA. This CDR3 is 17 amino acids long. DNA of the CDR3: TGTGCCAGCAGCTCCGGAATTGGGACTAGCGGTTTCTACGAGCAGTACTTC. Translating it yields CASSSGIGTSGFYEQYF. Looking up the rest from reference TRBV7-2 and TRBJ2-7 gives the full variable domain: GAGVSQSPSNKVTEKGKDVELRCDPISGHTALYWYRQSLGQGLEFLIYFQGNSAPDKSGLPSDRFSAERTGGSVSTLTIQRTQQEDSAVYLCASSSGIGTSGFYEQYFGPGTRLTVT.

CDR3 coding DNA: TGTGCCAGCAGCGTATCGGGGCTAAACTCTGGGGCCAACGTCCTGACTTTC. Protein sequence: CASSVSGLNSGANVLTF. The chain couples TRBV7-2 to TRBJ2-6; the D gene could be TRBD1 or TRBD2 (5 bases each). This CDR3 has 17 amino acids. Germline CDR1 is SGHTA and CDR2 is FQGNSA. The V gene lost 5 bases and the J gene lost 0 bases, with 14 bases spanning the gap.

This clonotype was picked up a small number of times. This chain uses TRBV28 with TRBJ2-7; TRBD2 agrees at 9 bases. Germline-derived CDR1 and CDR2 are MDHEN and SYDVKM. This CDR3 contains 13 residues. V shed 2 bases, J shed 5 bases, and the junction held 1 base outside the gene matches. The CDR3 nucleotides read TGTGCCAGCAGTTTAGGCGGGAGGGACGAGCAGTACTTC. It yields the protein CASSLGGRDEQYF. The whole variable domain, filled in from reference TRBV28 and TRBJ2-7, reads DVKVTQSSRYLVKRTGEKVFLECVQDMDHENMFWYRQDPGLGLRLIYFSYDVKMKEKGDIPEGYSVSREKKERFSLILESASTNQTSMYLCASSLGGRDEQYFGPGTRLTVT.

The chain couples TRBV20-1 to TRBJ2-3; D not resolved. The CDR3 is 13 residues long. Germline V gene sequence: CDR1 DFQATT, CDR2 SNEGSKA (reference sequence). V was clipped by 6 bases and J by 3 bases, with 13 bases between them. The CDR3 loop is CSADRAKTDTQYF. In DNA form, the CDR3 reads TGCAGTGCCGATCGAGCTAAGACAGATACGCAGTATTTT.

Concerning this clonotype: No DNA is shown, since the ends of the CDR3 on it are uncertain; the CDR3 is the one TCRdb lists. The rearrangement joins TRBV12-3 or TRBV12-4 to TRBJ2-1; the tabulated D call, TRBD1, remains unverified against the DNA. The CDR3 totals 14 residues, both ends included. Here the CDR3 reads CASSFGEGRNEQFF.

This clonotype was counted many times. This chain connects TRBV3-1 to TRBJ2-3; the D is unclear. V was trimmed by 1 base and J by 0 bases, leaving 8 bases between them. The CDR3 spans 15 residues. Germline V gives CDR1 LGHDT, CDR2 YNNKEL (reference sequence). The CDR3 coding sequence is TGTGCCAGCAGCCAAGTGTTCGGGAGCACAGATACGCAGTATTTT. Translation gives CASSQVFGSTDTQYF.

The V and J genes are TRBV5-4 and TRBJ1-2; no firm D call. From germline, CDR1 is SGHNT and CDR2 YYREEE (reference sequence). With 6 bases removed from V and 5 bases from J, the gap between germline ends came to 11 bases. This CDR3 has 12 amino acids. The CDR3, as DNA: TGTGCCAGCATCCACACGGATTATGGCTACACCTTC. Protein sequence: CASIHTDYGYTF.

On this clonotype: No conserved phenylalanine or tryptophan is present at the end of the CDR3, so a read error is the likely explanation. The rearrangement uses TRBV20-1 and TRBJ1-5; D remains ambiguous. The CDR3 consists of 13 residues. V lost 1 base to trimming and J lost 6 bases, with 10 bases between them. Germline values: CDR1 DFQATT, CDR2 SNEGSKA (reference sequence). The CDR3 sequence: CSARVSESQPQHL. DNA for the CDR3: TGCAGTGCTAGAGTAAGTGAGAGTCAGCCCCAGCATTTA.

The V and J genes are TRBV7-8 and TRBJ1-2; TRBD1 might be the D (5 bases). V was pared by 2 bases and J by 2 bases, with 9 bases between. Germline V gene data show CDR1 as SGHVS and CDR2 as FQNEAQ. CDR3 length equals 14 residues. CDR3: CASSLMGGNYGYTF. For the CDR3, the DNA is TGTGCCAGCAGCTTAATGGGGGGGAACTATGGCTACACCTTC.

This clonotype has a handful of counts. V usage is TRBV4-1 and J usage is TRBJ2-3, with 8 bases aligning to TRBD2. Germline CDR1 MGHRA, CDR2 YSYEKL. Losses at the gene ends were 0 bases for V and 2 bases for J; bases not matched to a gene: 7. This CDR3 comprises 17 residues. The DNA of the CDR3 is TGCGCCAGCAGCCAAGAGAGTACGGGGGGGGCCACAGATACGCAGTATTTT. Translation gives CASSQESTGGATDTQYF.

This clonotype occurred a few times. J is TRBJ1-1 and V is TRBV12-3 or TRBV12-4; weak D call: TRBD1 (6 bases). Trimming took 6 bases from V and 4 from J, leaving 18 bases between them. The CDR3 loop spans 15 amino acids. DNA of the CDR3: TGTGCCAGCAGGTCAAGGACGAGGACAGTCACTGAAGCTTTCTTT. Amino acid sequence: CASRSRTRTVTEAFF.